These 15 T cell receptor beta chains were all obtained from the same sample, sequenced in a study of control samples from healthy donors and cancer patients (dated by TCRdb to about 2020). Library preparation used the immunoSEQ multiplex PCR assay. Not all clones reach the TCRdb copy of this immuneACCESS table, which keeps in-frame sequences only. Checked studies attribute under half of the gap to unresolved V genes and leave the rest unexplained. Here the sample has over 100,000 clones; more than 70% occur a single time. The biggest ten clones account for more than 2.5% of the sample. What was sequenced was blood. Receptor source: a man aged 45-65 years in good health.

V is TRBV15 and J is TRBJ1-2; no reliable D call. With 1 base removed from V and 0 bases from J, the gap between germline ends came to 15 bases. Germline V gene data show CDR1 as LNHNV and CDR2 as YYDKDF (reference sequence). The CDR3 runs to 17 residues. The CDR3 spells CATSRGLERATNYGYTF. Written as DNA, the CDR3 is TGTGCCACCAGCAGAGGACTTGAGAGGGCAACTAACTATGGCTACACCTTC.

This chain uses TRBV5-1 with TRBJ2-6, with D uncertain. The V end was cut by 0 bases, the J end by 2 bases, with 6 bases between. The CDR3 has 15 amino acids. The germline gives CDR1 SGHRS, CDR2 YFSETQ. The CDR3 DNA reads as TGCGCCAGCAGCTTGGGGCAGCCTGGGGCCAACGTCCTGACTTTC. It specifies CASSLGQPGANVLTF.

The table lists this clone with a few counts. The genes are TRBV3-1 (or the pseudogene TRBV3-2) and TRBJ1-5; D remains ambiguous. Trimming shortened V by 6 bases and J by 7 bases, and 19 bases separated the two germline ends. This CDR3 comprises 15 residues. Germline assignment: CDR1 LGHDT and CDR2 YNNKEL (reference sequence). CDR3 DNA sequence: TGTGCCAGCAGTCCAACCCCGTCGGGTAAGCAGCCCCAGCATTTT. Its protein product is CASSPTPSGKQPQHF.

V gene TRBV6-6 combines with J gene TRBJ1-2, with D possibly matching TRBD1 (5 bases). The CDR3 is 12 residues long. Germline V gene lookup returns CDR1 MNHNY and CDR2 SVGAGI (reference sequence). The V end lost 5 bases, the J end lost 5 bases, and 9 bases lay between the germline ends. CDR3 sequence: CASSTGLYGYTF. The CDR3 bases are TGTGCCAGCAGTACAGGACTTTATGGCTACACCTTC.

The chain couples TRBV18 to TRBJ1-1; tentatively, D is TRBD1 (6 bases). The V end lost 2 bases, the J end lost 0 bases, and 10 bases lay between the germline ends. CDR3 length: 15 residues. CDR1 and CDR2 (germline): KGHSH, LQKENI. CDR3 sequence (DNA): TGTGCCAGCTCACCAGGAACAGGGATGAACACTGAAGCTTTCTTT. Residues: CASSPGTGMNTEAFF. Drawing the rest from reference TRBV18 and TRBJ1-1, the complete variable domain is NAGVMQNPRHLVRRRGQEARLRCSPMKGHSHVYWYRQLPEEGLKFMVYLQKENIIDESGMPKERFSAEFPKEGPSILRIQQVVRGDSAAYFCASSPGTGMNTEAFFGQGTRLTVV.

This sequence joins TRBV7-2 and TRBJ2-2; the D gene could be TRBD1 or TRBD2 (5 bases each). Per germline, CDR1 SGHTA and CDR2 FQGNSA. This CDR3 is built from 16 residues. V dropped 6 bases and J dropped 3 bases, with 17 bases sitting between them. The CDR3 DNA follows: TGTGCCAGCAGTCGCTGGGACCTGGGGGACACCGGGGAGCTGTTTTTT. Amino acids: CASSRWDLGDTGELFF.

Only one count was recorded for this clone. The CDR3 loop reads CASRYDRGNYEQYF. CDR3 in DNA: TGCGCCAGCAGGTATGACAGGGGAAACTACGAGCAGTACTTC. This chain connects TRBV10-2 to TRBJ2-7; 8 bases are shared with TRBD1. Trimming at V came to 6 bases and at J to 3 bases, leaving 7 bases not matched to a gene. CDR1 and CDR2 from the germline V gene are WSHSY and SAAADI. This CDR3 is 14 amino acids long.

The V and J genes are TRBV5-1 and TRBJ2-6; D possibly corresponds to TRBD1 (5 bases). This CDR3 has 17 residues. Trimming stripped 0 bases from V and 0 bases from J, with 10 bases between. Germline loops: CDR1 SGHRS, CDR2 YFSETQ. This chain's CDR3 is CASSLVGDSSGANVLTF. The CDR3 bases are TGCGCCAGCAGCTTGGTAGGGGATAGCTCTGGGGCCAACGTCCTGACTTTC.

This chain connects TRBV29-1 to TRBJ2-1; D gene ambiguous. The germline V gene has CDR1 SQVTM and CDR2 ANQGSEA. The CDR3 spans 12 residues. The CDR3: CSADNRYNEQFF. The CDR3 nucleotides read TGCAGTGCCGACAACCGTTACAATGAGCAGTTCTTC.

V is TRBV28 and J is TRBJ2-1, with a tentative D call TRBD1 (5 bases). Between the trimmed V and J ends, which lost 6 bases and 3 bases, there was a span of 18 bases. Germline-derived CDR1 and CDR2 are MDHEN and SYDVKM. CDR3 length: 16 amino acids. This CDR3 is CASSPRGQGRYNEQFF. The CDR3 DNA reads TGTGCCAGCAGCCCCCGAGGTCAGGGTCGCTACAATGAGCAGTTCTTC.

The chain carries TRBV2 and TRBJ1-5; D is undetermined. The CDR3 is 14 residues long. From germline, CDR1 is SNHLY and CDR2 FYNNEI. Trimming cost V 7 bases and J 1 base, with 11 bases left between them. The CDR3 loop is CASTQDGSNQPQHF. The CDR3 coding sequence is TGTGCCAGCACCCAGGACGGCAGCAATCAGCCCCAGCATTTT.

This clone appeared a few times. This chain connects TRBV5-1 to TRBJ2-1, with TRBD2 matching 13 bases. Germline values: CDR1 SGHRS, CDR2 YFSETQ. The CDR3 sequence is 17 residues long. V shed 2 bases and J 8 bases; nucleotides not matched to a gene: 10. CDR3 sequence (DNA): TGCGCCAGCAGCTTACTAGCGGGGGGGCCACTGGTCTATGAGCAGTTCTTC. Amino acid sequence: CASSLLAGGPLVYEQFF.

The chain couples TRBV4-1 to TRBJ2-5, with 11 nucleotides matching TRBD2. Per the germline V gene, CDR1 is MGHRA and CDR2 is YSYEKL. V lost 4 bases and J lost 4; bases outside the gene matches: 11. The CDR3 sequence is 17 residues long. The CDR3 DNA is TGCGCCAGCAGCCGCCTCTCTACTAGCGGGGGATTAGAGACCCAGTACTTC. The encoded protein is CASSRLSTSGGLETQYF.

The genes are TRBV4-1 and TRBJ1-1, with a tentative D call TRBD1 (6 bases). This CDR3 region has 15 residues. V was trimmed by 6 bases and J by 3 bases, leaving 17 bases between them. Germline V gene sequence: CDR1 MGHRA, CDR2 YSYEKL. CDR3 sequence reads: CASSADTGRHTEAFF. The CDR3 DNA reads as TGCGCCAGCAGTGCCGACACAGGGAGACACACTGAAGCTTTCTTT.

The CDR3 here is CASSRPGPPLAGNTIYF. Written as DNA, the CDR3 is TGTGCCAGCAGCCGACCGGGTCCCCCTTTGGCTGGAAACACCATATATTTT. The rearrangement joins TRBV3-1 (or the pseudogene TRBV3-2) to TRBJ1-3; D is unresolved. The CDR3 is 17 amino acids. The V end lost 4 bases, the J end lost 2 bases, and 18 bases lay between the germline ends. Germline-derived CDR1 and CDR2 are LGHDT and YNNKEL (reference sequence).